The present T cell receptor (beta chain) was sequenced within a study of shared clonotypes between healthy human individuals. The study, taken as a whole, reports: The genetic and exposure-history diversity represented was limited by few donors. Blood alone was sampled, and tissue repertoires likely differ.

Cells designated naive CD8 were CD45RO-negative and were positively selected for CCR7, with terminally differentiated effector memory CD45RA+ cells excluded. Regarding this clone: Its antigen remains unidentified. Other DNA sequences in the same sample also yield this CDR3.

Per the authors' pipeline: ImmunoSEQ sequences covered only the junction and lacked quality scores; filtering therefore differed. Sequencing was performed with immunoSEQ multiplex PCR; in TCRdb, only in-frame clones are kept and a portion is missing. V and J calls plus clone size are reproduced from that table; the DNA served to infer D and trimming. This sample has around 620,000 clones, with 95% found just once. The CDR3 length is 13 residues. CDR1 is MNHEY, CDR2 SMNVEV, per germline (reference sequence). Trimming took 2 bases from V and 4 from J, leaving 8 bases between them. The chain carries TRBV27 and TRBJ1-2; D unclear. This TCR was recovered from a young woman in good health. Sequenced material: naive CD8+ T cells sorted from blood. The CDR3 region is CASSLTGLYGYTF. Here the CDR3 DNA reads TGTGCCAGCAGTTTAACCGGTCTCTATGGCTACACCTTC.